The following is a T cell receptor (beta chain) sequence with its context. The data are from a study of blood T cells in healthy people across ages. PCR was performed a second time for roughly 7 to 12 cycles using a sample-barcoded 5' primer and a J-beta primer mix. TCRdb fed the 5' RACE reads into MiXCR, producing one record per CDR3 protein. Of fewer than 2,000,000 distinct CDR3 sequences listed, around 40% are singletons. This CDR3 spans 14 amino acids. Germline CDR1 reads MDHEN; CDR2 reads SYDVKM. V lost 4 bases, J lost 3 bases, and 2 bases stayed unmatched. The sequencing sample was made of blood. V is TRBV28 and J is TRBJ2-2; 7 bases line up with TRBD1. This TCR was recovered from a human donor in good health. CDR3 amino acids: CASSYGTDTGELFF. The DNA of the CDR3 is TGTGCCAGCAGTTACGGGACAGACACCGGGGAGCTGTTTTTT.